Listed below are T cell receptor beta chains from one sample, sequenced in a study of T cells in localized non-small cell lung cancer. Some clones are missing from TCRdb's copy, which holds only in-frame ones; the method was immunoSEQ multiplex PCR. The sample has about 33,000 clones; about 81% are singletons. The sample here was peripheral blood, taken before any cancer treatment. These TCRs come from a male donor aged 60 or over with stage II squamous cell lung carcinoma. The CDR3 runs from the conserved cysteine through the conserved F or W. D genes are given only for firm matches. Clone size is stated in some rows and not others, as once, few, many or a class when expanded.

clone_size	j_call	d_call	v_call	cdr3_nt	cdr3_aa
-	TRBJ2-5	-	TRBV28	TGTGCCAGCAGTCCCCGGGAACAAGAGACCCAGTACTTC	CASSPREQETQYF
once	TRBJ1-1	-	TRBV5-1	TGCGCCAGCAGCTTGGATCTGGGAGTGACTGAAGCTTTCTTT	CASSLDLGVTEAFF
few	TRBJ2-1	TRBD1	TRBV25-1	TGTGCCAGCAGTAGGGCAGGGGGCGCCTACAATGAGCAGTTCTTC	CASSRAGGAYNEQFF
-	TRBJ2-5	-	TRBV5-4	TGTGCCAGCAGCTCGGAGGGTGCGACCCAGTACTTC	CASSSEGATQYF
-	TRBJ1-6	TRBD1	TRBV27	TGTGCCAGCAGTTTTCTGGGACAGGGATCTTCACCCCTCCACTTT	CASSFLGQGSSPLHF
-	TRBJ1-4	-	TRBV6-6	TGTGCCAGCAGCCTGGGAGGGAATGAAAAACTGTTTTTT	CASSLGGNEKLFF
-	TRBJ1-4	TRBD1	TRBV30	TGTGCCTGTACCAGACAGGGGGGTAATGAAAAACTGTTTTTT	CACTRQGGNEKLFF
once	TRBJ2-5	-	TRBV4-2	TGTGCCAGCAGCCAAAAGGGCGGAGTGGGGTCCACCCAGTACTTC	CASSQKGGVGSTQYF
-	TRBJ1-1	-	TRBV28	TGTGCCACCGATCCCAGGGTAGGGGTAATCGCTGAAGCTTTCTTT	CATDPRVGVIAEAFF
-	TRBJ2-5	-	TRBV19	TGTGCCAGTAGTCTCCCTTTTGGGGGAAGGACCCAGTACTTC	CASSLPFGGRTQYF
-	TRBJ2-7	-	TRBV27	TGTGCCAGCAGGGAGGGTTCCTACGAGCAGTACTTC	CASREGSYEQYF
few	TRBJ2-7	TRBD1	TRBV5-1	TGCGCCAGCAGCTTCGACGTAACAGGGGCCTACGAGCAGTACTTC	CASSFDVTGAYEQYF
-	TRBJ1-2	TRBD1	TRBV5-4	TGTGCCAGCAGCTCCGGACAGGGGATGGGTGGCTACACCTTC	CASSSGQGMGGYTF
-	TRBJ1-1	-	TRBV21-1	TGTGCCAGCAGCAAAGAGTTGGAAGAAGGGAACACTGAAGCTTTCTTT	CASSKELEEGNTEAFF
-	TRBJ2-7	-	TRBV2	TGTGCCAGCAGTGAAACCGGCGGGGCGGGACGACTATACGAGCAGTACTTC	CASSETGGAGRLYEQYF
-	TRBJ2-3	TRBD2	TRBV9	TGTGCCAGCAGCGAGGGGACTAGCGGATTCACAGATACGCAGTATTTT	CASSEGTSGFTDTQYF
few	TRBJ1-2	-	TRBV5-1	TGCGCCAGCAGCCCGCCACAGGGCCCTTACGGCTACACCTTC	CASSPPQGPYGYTF
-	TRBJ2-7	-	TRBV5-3	TGTGCCAGAAGCTCGGACCAACAGGGATGCGACTACGAGCAGTACTTC	CARSSDQQGCDYEQYF
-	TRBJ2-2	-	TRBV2	TGTGCCAGCAGTAGTGGCAGGGACACCGGGGAGCTGTTTTTT	CASSSGRDTGELFF
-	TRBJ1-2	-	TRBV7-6	TGTGCCAGCAGCTTAGCGCTGCAGGGGTGGTCTGGCTACACCTTC	CASSLALQGWSGYTF
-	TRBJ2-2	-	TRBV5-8	TGTGCCAGCAGCCAAGATAGAGCAGGGCCATCGGACGGGGAGCTGTTTTTT	CASSQDRAGPSDGELFF
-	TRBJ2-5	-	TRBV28	TGTGCCAGCAGTTTATCTCGCAGGGAGAGAGAGACCCAGTACTTC	CASSLSRRERETQYF
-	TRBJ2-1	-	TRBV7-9	TGTGCCAGCAGCTTAGAGGGGAATGAGCAGTTCTTC	CASSLEGNEQFF